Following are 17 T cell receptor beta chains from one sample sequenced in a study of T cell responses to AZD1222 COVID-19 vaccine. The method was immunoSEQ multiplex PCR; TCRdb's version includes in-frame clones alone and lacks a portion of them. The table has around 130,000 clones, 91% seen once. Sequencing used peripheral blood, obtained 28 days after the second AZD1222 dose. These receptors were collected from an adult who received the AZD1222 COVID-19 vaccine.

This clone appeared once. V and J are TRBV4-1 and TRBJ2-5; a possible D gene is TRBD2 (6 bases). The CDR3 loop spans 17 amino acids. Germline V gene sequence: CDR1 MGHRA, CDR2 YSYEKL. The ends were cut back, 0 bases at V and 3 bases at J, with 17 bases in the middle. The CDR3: CASSQDRGTPMKETQYF. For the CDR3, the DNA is TGCGCCAGCAGCCAAGATCGCGGGACTCCCATGAAAGAGACCCAGTACTTC.

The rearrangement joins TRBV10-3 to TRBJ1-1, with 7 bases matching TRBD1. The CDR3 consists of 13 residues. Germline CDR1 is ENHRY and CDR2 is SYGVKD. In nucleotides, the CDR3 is TGTGTCATTCAACAGGGGATGAACACTGAAGCTTTCTTT. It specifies CVIQQGMNTEAFF.

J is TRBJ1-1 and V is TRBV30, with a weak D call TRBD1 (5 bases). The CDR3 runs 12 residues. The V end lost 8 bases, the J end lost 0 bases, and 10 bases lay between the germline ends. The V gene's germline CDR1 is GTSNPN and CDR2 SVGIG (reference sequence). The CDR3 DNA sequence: TGTGCCGGAGGGGCTATGAACACTGAAGCTTTCTTT. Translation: CAGGAMNTEAFF.

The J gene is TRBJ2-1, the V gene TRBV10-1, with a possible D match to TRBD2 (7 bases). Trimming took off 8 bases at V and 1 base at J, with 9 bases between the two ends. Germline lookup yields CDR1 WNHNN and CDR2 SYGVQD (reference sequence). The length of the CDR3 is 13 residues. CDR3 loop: CASGGASYNEQFF. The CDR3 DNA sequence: TGCGCCAGCGGGGGGGCATCCTACAATGAGCAGTTCTTC.

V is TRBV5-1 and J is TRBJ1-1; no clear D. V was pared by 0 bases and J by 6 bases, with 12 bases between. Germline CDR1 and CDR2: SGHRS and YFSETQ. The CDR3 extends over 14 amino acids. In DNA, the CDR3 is TGCGCCAGCAGCTTGGCCATAGGCACCCCTGAAGCTTTCTTT. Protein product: CASSLAIGTPEAFF.

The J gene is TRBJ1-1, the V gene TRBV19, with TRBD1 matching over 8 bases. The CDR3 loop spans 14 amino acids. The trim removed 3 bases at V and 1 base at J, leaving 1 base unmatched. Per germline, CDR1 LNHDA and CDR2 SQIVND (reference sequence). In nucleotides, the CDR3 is TGTGCCAGTAGTATGGGGACAGGGAACACTGAAGCTTTCTTT. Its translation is CASSMGTGNTEAFF.

DNA for the CDR3: TGTGCCAGCAGCGCCCGAATGGCTAACTATGGCTACACCTTC. Protein product: CASSARMANYGYTF. The chain recombines TRBV9 with TRBJ1-2; D is unresolved. The CDR3 consists of 14 residues. CDR1 and CDR2 (germline): SGDLS, YYNGEE. Trimming removed 3 bases at V and 0 bases at J, with 9 bases between.

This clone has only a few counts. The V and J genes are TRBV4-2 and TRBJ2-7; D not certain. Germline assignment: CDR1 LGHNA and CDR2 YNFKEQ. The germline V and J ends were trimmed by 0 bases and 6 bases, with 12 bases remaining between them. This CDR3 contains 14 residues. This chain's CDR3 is CASSQEKGGLEQYF. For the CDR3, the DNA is TGTGCCAGCAGCCAAGAGAAGGGCGGCCTCGAGCAGTACTTC.

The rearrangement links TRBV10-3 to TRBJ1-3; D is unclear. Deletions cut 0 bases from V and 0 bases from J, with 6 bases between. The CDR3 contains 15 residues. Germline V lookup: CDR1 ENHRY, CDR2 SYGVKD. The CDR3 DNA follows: TGTGCCATCAGTGAGTCGAAAAGCTCTGGAAACACCATATATTTT. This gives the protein CAISESKSSGNTIYF.

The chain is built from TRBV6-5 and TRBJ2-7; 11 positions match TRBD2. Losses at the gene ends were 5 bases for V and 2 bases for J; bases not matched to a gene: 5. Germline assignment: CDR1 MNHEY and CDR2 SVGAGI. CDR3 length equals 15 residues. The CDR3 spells CASSRGLAATYEQYF. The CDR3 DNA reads TGTGCCAGCAGTCGGGGACTAGCGGCCACCTACGAGCAGTACTTC.

Here the CDR3 reads CASFKVGTGELFF. CDR3 coding DNA: TGTGCCAGCTTCAAGGTCGGCACCGGGGAGCTGTTTTTT. V and J are TRBV6-5 and TRBJ2-2, with unresolved D. This CDR3 has 13 residues. From germline, CDR1 is MNHEY and CDR2 SVGAGI. V lost 8 bases, J lost 4 bases, and 11 bases lay in between.

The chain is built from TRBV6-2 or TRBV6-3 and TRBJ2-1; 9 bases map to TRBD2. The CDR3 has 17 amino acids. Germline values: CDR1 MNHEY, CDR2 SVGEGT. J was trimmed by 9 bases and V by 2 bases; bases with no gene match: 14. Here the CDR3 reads CASSYGLAGYEEGEQFF. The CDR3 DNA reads TGTGCCAGCAGTTACGGGCTAGCGGGATATGAGGAGGGTGAGCAGTTCTTC.

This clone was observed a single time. The CDR3 DNA sequence: TGTGCCAGCAGCTGGACGGGGCAGGGCGTAAGTGAGACCCAGTACTTC. This sequence encodes CASSWTGQGVSETQYF. The V and J genes are TRBV7-2 and TRBJ2-5; D tentatively reads TRBD1 or TRBD2 (5 bases each). CDR1 and CDR2 (germline): SGHTA, FQGNSA. This CDR3 contains 16 residues. Trimming removed 4 bases from V and 5 bases from J, with 20 bases in between.

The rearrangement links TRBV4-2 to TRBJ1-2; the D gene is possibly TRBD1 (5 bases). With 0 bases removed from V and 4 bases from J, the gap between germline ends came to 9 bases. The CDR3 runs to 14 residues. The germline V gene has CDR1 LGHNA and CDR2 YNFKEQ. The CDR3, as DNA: TGTGCCAGCAGCCAAGAAGGGAGGGGCTATGGCTACACCTTC. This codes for CASSQEGRGYGYTF.

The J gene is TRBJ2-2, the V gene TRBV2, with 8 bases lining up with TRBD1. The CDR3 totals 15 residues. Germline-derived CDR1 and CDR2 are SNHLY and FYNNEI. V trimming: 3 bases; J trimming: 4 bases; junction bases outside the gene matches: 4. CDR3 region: CASSETGDPTGELFF. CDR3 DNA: TGTGCCAGCAGTGAGACAGGGGATCCCACCGGGGAGCTGTTTTTT.

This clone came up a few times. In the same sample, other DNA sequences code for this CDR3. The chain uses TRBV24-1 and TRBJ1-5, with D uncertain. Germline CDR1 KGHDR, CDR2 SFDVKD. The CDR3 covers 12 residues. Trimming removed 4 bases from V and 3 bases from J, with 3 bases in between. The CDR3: CATSDPNQPQHF. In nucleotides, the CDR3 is TGTGCCACCAGTGACCCCAATCAGCCCCAGCATTTT.

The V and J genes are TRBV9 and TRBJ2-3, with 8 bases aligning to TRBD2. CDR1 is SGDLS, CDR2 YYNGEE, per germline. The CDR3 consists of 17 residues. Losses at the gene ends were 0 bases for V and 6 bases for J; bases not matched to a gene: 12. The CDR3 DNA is TGTGCCAGCAGCGTAGCACTGCCGGGACTAGAGGATGATACGCAGTATTTT. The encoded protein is CASSVALPGLEDDTQYF. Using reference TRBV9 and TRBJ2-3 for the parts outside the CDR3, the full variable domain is DSGVTQTPKHLITATGQRVTLRCSPRSGDLSVYWYQQSLDQGLQFLIQYYNGEERAKGNILERFSAQQFPDLHSELNLSSLELGDSALYFCASSVALPGLEDDTQYFGPGTRLTVL.